This TCR beta chain was profiled in a study of shared clonotypes between healthy human individuals (TCRdb year 2020). Some background on the complete study: The cohort comprised a couple of women and a few men aged 18 to 49 years. For each donor, CD4 naive and CD4 memory were each given three plates, CD8 naive was given two plates, and CD8 memory was given one plate. To estimate repertoire size and how much clonotype sharing occurs between individuals, the study deeply sequenced the blood TCR repertoires of several healthy adults. To increase sequencing depth and limit assay-specific biases, different laboratories used diverse techniques to prepare libraries and sequence TCR repertoires. Leukapheresis yielded between about 0.85 and 10 billion PBMCs per donor. The investigation overall reported the following: Across a few donors, approximately 5% of naive CD4, 3% to 3.5% of naive CD8, 2% to 2.5% of memory CD4, and 0.4% to 0.45% of memory CD8 clonotypes were shared. Naive subsets generally had larger estimated clonotype richness than memory subsets did. The small number of donors limited the genetic and exposure-history diversity represented. Sampling was restricted to blood, and TCR repertoires in tissues likely differ from the TCR repertoires found in blood. Even with the large sequencing depth, rarefaction of the sorted-subset datasets indicated that sequencing was incomplete. Pairwise subsampling indicated that sequencing depth was expected to affect the degree of clonotype sharing among donors. Higher generation probabilities were observed for clonotypes shared by all four sorted-subset donors than for non-shared clonotypes.

Donors were healthy HIV-negative adults with no recently reported acute infections or vaccinations. Only Caucasian adults living in Nashville, Tennessee, USA were represented among the donors. CD4+ T cells were enriched by magnetic negative selection, after which naive cells were positively selected on CD45RA and the negative fraction was taken as the memory subset. Blood was collected by leukapheresis, and PBMCs were isolated by Ficoll-Histopaque density gradient centrifugation and then cryopreserved in liquid nitrogen vapor phase. Purity and quantity of every magnetically sorted T cell population were checked by analytical flow cytometry. Genomic DNA was isolated from each sorted fraction and quantified by UV absorbance on a Nanodrop 2000c. On this clone itself: Its antigen remains undetermined. No base-level quality is on record; no much larger clone is a single base apart. Distinct nucleotide sequences in the sample also encode this CDR3.

For CDR1 and CDR2, the germline V gene lists SGHRS and YFSETQ. V loses 0 bases of germline sequence and J loses 4 bases, and the interval between the two ends is 11 bases. The CDR3 covers 15 residues, taking in both the cysteine and the phenylalanine. Only CDR3 DNA remains: 45 bases, in frame from the first base. TCR CDR3 regions were amplified from genomic DNA by multiplex PCR using the deep immunoSEQ assay. Genomic DNA extracted from each cell subset was distributed evenly over all wells of several immunoSEQ 96-well plates, and each plate served as one replicate. For sorted subsets, each replicate PCR was loaded with about 0.2 ug genomic DNA, equivalent to 32,000 or so T cell genomes. Purified libraries were quantified with a Qubit 3.0 fluorometer, sized on a Bioanalyzer 2100, and re-quantified with the KAPA Library Quantification kit. Each immunoSEQ 96-well plate was sequenced on its own single-read 150-cycle Illumina NextSeq 550 flow cell. Turning to the authors' computational methods: Because the immunoSEQ output included only junctional sequences and no quality scores, the filtering could not be the same as the filtering used for full-length reads. To assign V/J genes and CDR3, sequences were annotated against IMGT germline references using PyIR, a Python wrapper for IgBLAST v1.9. Reads with weak V/J assignments (E-value above 1e-6), missing CDR3, stop codons, out-of-frame junctions, or ambiguous translated residues were removed. A V3J clonotype was defined by an identical inferred V gene, J gene, and CDR3 amino acid sequence. The percentage overlap between two repertoires was calculated by dividing the number of shared unique clonotypes by the size of the smaller repertoire. Richness of each repertoire was evaluated using RTK rarefaction, the Chao1 estimator, and Recon v2.1 estimates of unobserved clonotypes. Generation probabilities were computed with OLGA for all TCRbeta clonotypes obtained by the gDNA method from a handful of donors. TCRdb's version of the immuneACCESS table is confined to in-frame rearrangements and falls short of the full clone set. An unresolved V gene accounts for under half of the shortfall where checked; the remainder is of unknown origin. V and J calls and clone size are those listed in that table; D and trimming were worked out from the DNA. For this sample the table gives approximately 740,000 clones, of which less than 85% were detected only once. Of the sample, 1.5% to 2% falls within the top ten clones.

Rearrangement joined TRBV5-1 to TRBJ2-1; no D gene is confidently identified. This TCR was sampled from a woman aged 25 to 39 in good health. Material for sequencing was memory CD4+ T cells sorted from blood. The intended sense of this specimen's cell subset or site label: CD45RA-negative fraction. The sequence in DNA is TGCGCCAGCAGCTTGGCCTCGGCATCTTACAATGAGCAGTTCTTC. Translation gives CASSLASASYNEQFF. The entire variable domain, with the stretches around the CDR3 drawn from the reference TRBV5-1 and TRBJ2-1 proteins, is KAGVTQTPRYLIKTRGQQVTLSCSPISGHRSVSWYQQTPGQGLQFLFEYFSETQRNKGNFPGRFSGRQFSNSRSEMNVSTLELGDSALYLCASSLASASYNEQFFGPGTRLTVL.